This TCR beta chain was recovered during a study of blood T cell repertoires in COVID-19. Study as a whole: Whether acute or convalescent, the COVID-19 samples came from the United States, Italy and Spain. T cells, B-cell-depleted T cells, or PBMCs provided the cDNA or gDNA that served as material.

In its sample, this clone was seen once. This CDR3 contains 13 residues. Germline CDR1 reads LGHDT; CDR2 reads YNNKEL (reference sequence). V was cut by 0 bases and J by 6 bases, with 8 bases left in between. Methods used by the authors: Amplification of reference gene primers was used by the study to estimate nucleated cell counts. Produced via immunoSEQ multiplex PCR; TCRdb's table is partial and in-frame only. V, J and clone size reflect that table, while D and trimming were determined from the DNA. The sample carries around 97,000 clones, roughly nine tenths recorded once. The clonotype comes from a woman of 80 years or more in a cohort sampled during active COVID-19. The source material was peripheral blood. This chain uses TRBV3-1 (or the pseudogene TRBV3-2) with TRBJ1-1; the D gene is possibly TRBD1 (5 bases). Here the CDR3 DNA reads TGTGCCAGCAGCCAAGATTTAGGGGCTGAAGCTTTCTTT. It is translated as CASSQDLGAEAFF.